The 10 T cell receptor beta chains below all came from one sample that was sequenced in a study of OX40 agonist ivuxolimab in advanced cancers. Clones were sequenced by immunoSEQ multiplex PCR, and TCRdb holds only the in-frame ones, with some missing. The table includes 35,000 to 40,000 clones, approximately 78% detected once. The material sequenced was CD4+ or CD8+ T cells sorted from blood, taken in a trial of the OX40 agonist ivuxolimab. The receptors here all came from an adult with an advanced solid tumor such as melanoma, head and neck, liver or kidney cancer.

With respect to this clone: One base away lies a much larger clone, so this may be a sequencing read error. The CDR3 region has the DNA TGTGCCAGCAGTCGGGGGTACTACGAGCAGTACTTC. As protein: CASSRGYYEQYF. The genes are TRBV2 and TRBJ2-7; weak D call: TRBD2 (6 bases). Between the trimmed V and J ends, which lost 5 bases and 3 bases, there was a span of 8 bases. Germline assignment: CDR1 SNHLY and CDR2 FYNNEI. CDR3 size: 12 residues. Together with reference TRBV2 and TRBJ2-7, the CDR3 gives the full variable domain: EPEVTQTPSHQVTQMGQEVILRCVPISNHLYFYWYRQILGQKVEFLVSFYNNEISEKSEIFDDQFSVERPDGSNFTLKIRSTKLEDSAMYFCASSRGYYEQYFGPGTRLTVT.

CDR3 protein: CASSPGGRSTDTQYF. CDR3 bases: TGTGCCAGCAGCCCCGGTGGCAGGAGCACAGATACGCAGTATTTT. The V call is TRBV7-6, the J call TRBJ2-3; no clear D. Germline CDR1 SGHVS, CDR2 FNYEAQ. V was pared by 5 bases and J by 0 bases, with 12 bases between. CDR3 size: 15 residues.

The gene calls are TRBV14 and TRBJ1-2, with TRBD1 as a possible D gene (6 bases). This CDR3 spans 14 amino acids. With 0 bases removed from V and 7 bases from J, the gap between germline ends came to 12 bases. The germline CDR1 and CDR2 sequences are SGHDN and FVKESK. The CDR3 DNA reads as TGTGCCAGCAGCCAAGATCGGGGGGCTCGTGGCTACACCTTC. It encodes CASSQDRGARGYTF.

This clone has a handful of counts. The chain joins TRBV13 to TRBJ2-6; D is uncertain. The CDR3 is 15 residues long. Germline CDR1 reads PRHDT; CDR2 reads FYEKMQ (reference sequence). Trimming cost V 5 bases and J 0 bases, with 8 bases left between them. The CDR3 protein is CASSLLGSGANVLTF. The CDR3, as DNA: TGTGCCAGCAGCCTCCTTGGCTCTGGGGCCAACGTCCTGACTTTC.

This rearrangement joins TRBV6-5 to TRBJ2-3; D gene ambiguous. Trimming stripped 0 bases from V and 3 bases from J, with 10 bases between. CDR1 and CDR2 from the germline V gene are MNHEY and SVGAGI. The CDR3 spans 15 residues. The chain's CDR3 is CASSYSPPQTDTQYF. The DNA for the CDR3 is TGTGCCAGCAGTTACTCCCCACCCCAGACAGATACGCAGTATTTT.

The table lists this clone with a few counts. The CDR3 region is CASTGQVIETEAFF. The CDR3 DNA sequence: TGTGCCAGCACTGGACAGGTCATTGAGACTGAAGCTTTCTTT. This chain connects TRBV6-1 to TRBJ1-1; TRBD1 matches at 7 bases. Trimming removed 7 bases from V and 5 bases from J; junction bases left unmatched: 10. This CDR3 comprises 14 residues. Germline CDR1 and CDR2: MNHNS and SASEGT.

The chain recombines TRBV5-4 with TRBJ2-2; 9 bases map to TRBD2. V lost 0 bases and J lost 9; bases outside the gene matches: 6. This CDR3 is built from 15 residues. Germline CDR1 is SGHNT and CDR2 is YYREEE (reference sequence). CDR3 amino acids: CASSLGGGRAWELFF. The CDR3 coding sequence is TGTGCCAGCAGCTTGGGTGGCGGGAGGGCCTGGGAGCTGTTTTTT.

The rearrangement joins TRBV6-5 to TRBJ2-2, with D perhaps TRBD1 or TRBD2 (5 bases each). Germline CDR1 and CDR2: MNHEY and SVGAGI. This CDR3 contains 15 residues. V was clipped by 2 bases and J by 5 bases, with 12 bases between them. CDR3 sequence (DNA): TGTGCCAGCAGTTACGGGACGCTTGTAACCGGGGAGCTGTTTTTT. It codes for CASSYGTLVTGELFF.

The chain recombines TRBV28 with TRBJ1-1; the D gene is possibly TRBD1 (5 bases). Deletions cut 7 bases from V and 4 bases from J, with 13 bases between. There are 13 residues in the CDR3. CDR1 and CDR2 from the germline V gene are MDHEN and SYDVKM. CDR3 bases: TGTGCCAGCACCCCAGGACACACCACTGAAGCTTTCTTT. This encodes CASTPGHTTEAFF.

The rearrangement uses TRBV6-6 and TRBJ1-5; perhaps TRBD1 as D (5 bases). Trimming removed 7 bases at V and 0 bases at J, with 16 bases between. CDR3 length: 16 amino acids. Germline V gene lookup returns CDR1 MNHNY and CDR2 SVGAGI (reference sequence). CDR3 sequence reads: CASTTEGFFSNQPQHF. The CDR3 DNA is TGTGCCAGCACGACCGAGGGGTTTTTTAGCAATCAGCCCCAGCATTTT.